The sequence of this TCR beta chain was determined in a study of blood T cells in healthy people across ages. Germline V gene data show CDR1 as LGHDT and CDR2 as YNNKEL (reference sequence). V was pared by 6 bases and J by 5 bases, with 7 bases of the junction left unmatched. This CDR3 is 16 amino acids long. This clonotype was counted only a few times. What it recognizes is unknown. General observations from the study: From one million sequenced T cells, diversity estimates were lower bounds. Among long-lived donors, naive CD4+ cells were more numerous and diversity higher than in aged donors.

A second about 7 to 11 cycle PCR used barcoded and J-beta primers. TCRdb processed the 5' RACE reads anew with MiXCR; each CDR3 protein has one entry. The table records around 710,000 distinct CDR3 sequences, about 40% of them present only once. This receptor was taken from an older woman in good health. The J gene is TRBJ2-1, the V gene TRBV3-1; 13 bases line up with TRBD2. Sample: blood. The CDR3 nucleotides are TGTGCCAGCAGTCGAACTAGCGGGAGGGCCGACAATGAGCAGTTCTTC. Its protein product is CASSRTSGRADNEQFF.